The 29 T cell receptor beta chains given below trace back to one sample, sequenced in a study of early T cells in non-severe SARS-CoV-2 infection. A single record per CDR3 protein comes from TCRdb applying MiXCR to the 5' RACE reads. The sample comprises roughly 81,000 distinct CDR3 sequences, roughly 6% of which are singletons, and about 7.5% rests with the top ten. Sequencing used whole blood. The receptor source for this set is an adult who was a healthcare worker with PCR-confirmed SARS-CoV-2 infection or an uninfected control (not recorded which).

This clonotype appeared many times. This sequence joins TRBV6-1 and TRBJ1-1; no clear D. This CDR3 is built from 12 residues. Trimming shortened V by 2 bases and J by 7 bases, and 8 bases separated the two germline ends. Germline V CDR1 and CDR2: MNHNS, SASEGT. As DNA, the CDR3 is TGTGCCAGCAGTGAATCCGGGGATGAAGCTTTCTTT. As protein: CASSESGDEAFF.

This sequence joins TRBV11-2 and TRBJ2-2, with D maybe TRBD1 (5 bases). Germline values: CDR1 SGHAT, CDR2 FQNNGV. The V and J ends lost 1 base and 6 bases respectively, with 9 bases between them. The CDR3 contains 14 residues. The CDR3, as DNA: TGTGCCAGCAGCTTAGTTACAGGATCCGGGGAGCTGTTTTTT. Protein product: CASSLVTGSGELFF.

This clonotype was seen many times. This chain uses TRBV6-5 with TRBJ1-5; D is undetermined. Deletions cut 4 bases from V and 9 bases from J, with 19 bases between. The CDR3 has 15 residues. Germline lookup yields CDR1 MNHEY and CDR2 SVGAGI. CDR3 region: CASSCPGNSSLPQHF. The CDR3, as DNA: TGTGCCAGCAGTTGTCCGGGGAACAGCTCTCTGCCCCAGCATTTT.

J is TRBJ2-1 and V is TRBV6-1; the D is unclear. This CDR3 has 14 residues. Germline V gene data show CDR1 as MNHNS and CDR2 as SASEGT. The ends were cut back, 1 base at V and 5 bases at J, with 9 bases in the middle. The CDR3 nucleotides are TGTGCCAGCAGTGAAGGGTACTCGAACAATGAGCAGTTCTTC. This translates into CASSEGYSNNEQFF.

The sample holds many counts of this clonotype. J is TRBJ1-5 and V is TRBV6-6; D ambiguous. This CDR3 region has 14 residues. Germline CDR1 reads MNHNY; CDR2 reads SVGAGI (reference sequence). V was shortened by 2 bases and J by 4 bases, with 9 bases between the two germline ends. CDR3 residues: CASSYKAENQPQHF. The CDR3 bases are TGTGCCAGCAGTTACAAGGCGGAGAATCAGCCCCAGCATTTT.

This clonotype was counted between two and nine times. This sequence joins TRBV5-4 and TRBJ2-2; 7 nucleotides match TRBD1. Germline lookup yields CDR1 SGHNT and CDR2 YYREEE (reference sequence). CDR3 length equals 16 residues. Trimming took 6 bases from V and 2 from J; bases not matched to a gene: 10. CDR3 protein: CASMDRRIGNTGELFF. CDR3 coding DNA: TGTGCCAGCATGGACAGGCGGATTGGAAACACCGGGGAGCTGTTTTTT.

The CDR3 nucleotides are TGTGCCAGCAGCCAGATGGTGCAGACCGGGGAGCTGTTTTTT. This translates into CASSQMVQTGELFF. This chain links TRBV14 with TRBJ2-2; D unresolved. This CDR3 region has 14 residues. V was clipped by 3 bases and J by 5 bases, with 10 bases between them. Germline CDR1 and CDR2: SGHDN and FVKESK.

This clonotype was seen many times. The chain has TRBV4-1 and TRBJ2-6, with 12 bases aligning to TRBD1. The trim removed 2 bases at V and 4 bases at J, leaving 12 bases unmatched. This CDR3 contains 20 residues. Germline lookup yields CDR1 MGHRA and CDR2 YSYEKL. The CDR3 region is CASSQPPGTGGNPGANVLTF. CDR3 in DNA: TGCGCCAGCAGCCAACCACCCGGGACAGGGGGCAACCCCGGGGCCAACGTCCTGACTTTC.

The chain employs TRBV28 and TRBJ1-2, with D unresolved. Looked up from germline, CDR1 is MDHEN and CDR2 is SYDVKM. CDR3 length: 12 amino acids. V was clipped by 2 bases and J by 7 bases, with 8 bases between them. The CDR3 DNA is TGTGCCAGCAGTTTAGTGGGAACTGGCTACACCTTC. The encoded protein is CASSLVGTGYTF.

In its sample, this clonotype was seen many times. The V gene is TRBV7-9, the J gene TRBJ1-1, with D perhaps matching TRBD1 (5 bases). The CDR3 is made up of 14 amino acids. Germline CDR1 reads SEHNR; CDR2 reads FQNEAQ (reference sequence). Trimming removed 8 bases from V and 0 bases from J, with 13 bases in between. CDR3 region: CASLRTPMNTEAFF. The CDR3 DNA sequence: TGTGCCAGCCTCCGGACACCTATGAACACTGAAGCTTTCTTT.

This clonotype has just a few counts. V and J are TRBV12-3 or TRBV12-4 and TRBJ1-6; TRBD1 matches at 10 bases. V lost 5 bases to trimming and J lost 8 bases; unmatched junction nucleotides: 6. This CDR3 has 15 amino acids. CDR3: CASSATGGSYSPLHF. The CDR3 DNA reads TGTGCCAGCAGTGCGACAGGGGGCAGTTATTCACCCCTCCACTTT.

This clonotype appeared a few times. The CDR3 loop is CASKRAGNQPQHF. CDR3 nucleotides: TGTGCCAGCAAGCGGGCCGGCAATCAGCCCCAGCATTTT. V and J are TRBV6-2 or TRBV6-3 and TRBJ1-5; the D is unclear. The germline V gene has CDR1 MNHEY and CDR2 SVGEGT. The CDR3 runs 13 residues. V gave up 7 bases and J gave up 2 bases, with 9 bases separating them.

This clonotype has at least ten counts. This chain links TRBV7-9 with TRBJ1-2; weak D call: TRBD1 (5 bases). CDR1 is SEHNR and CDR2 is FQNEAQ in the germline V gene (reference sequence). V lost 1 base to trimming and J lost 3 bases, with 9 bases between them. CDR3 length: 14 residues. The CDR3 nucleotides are TGTGCCAGCAGCTTAGGGAGCAGGGACTATGGCTACACCTTC. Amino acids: CASSLGSRDYGYTF.

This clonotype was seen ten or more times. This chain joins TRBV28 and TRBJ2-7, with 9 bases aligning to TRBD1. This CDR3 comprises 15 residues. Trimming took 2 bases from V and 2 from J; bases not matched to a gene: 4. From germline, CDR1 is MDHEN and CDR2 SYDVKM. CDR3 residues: CASSLPGTGTYEQYF. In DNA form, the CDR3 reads TGTGCCAGCAGTTTACCTGGGACAGGGACCTACGAGCAGTACTTC.

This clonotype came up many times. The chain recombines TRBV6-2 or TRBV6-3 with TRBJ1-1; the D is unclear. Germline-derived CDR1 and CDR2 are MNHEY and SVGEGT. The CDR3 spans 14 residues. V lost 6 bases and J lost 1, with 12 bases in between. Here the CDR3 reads CASRDAGRNTEAFF. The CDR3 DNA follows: TGTGCCAGCAGGGACGCCGGTAGGAACACTGAAGCTTTCTTT.

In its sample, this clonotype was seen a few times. This chain's CDR3 is CASSESPGQAVDTQYF. The CDR3 DNA reads TGTGCCAGCAGTGAAAGTCCGGGACAGGCCGTGGATACGCAGTATTTT. The V and J genes are TRBV6-1 and TRBJ2-3; TRBD1 matches 8 bases. The germline V gene has CDR1 MNHNS and CDR2 SASEGT. V shed 2 bases, J shed 6 bases, and the junction held 10 bases outside the gene matches. The CDR3 covers 16 residues.

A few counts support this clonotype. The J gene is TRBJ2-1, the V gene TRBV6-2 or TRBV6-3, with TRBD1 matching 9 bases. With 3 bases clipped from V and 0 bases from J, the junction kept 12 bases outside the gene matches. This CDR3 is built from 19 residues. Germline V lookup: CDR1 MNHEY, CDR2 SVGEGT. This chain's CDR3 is CASSYPGQGSQSSYNEQFF. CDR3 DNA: TGTGCCAGCAGTTATCCGGGACAGGGCTCCCAGAGCTCCTACAATGAGCAGTTCTTC.

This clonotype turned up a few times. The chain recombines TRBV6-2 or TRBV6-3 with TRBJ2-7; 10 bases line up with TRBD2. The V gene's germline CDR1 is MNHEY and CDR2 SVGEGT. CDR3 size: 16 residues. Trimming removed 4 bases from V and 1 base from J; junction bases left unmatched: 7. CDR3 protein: CASSSLAGVGSYEQYF. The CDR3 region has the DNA TGTGCCAGCAGTTCGCTAGCGGGAGTTGGGTCCTACGAGCAGTACTTC.

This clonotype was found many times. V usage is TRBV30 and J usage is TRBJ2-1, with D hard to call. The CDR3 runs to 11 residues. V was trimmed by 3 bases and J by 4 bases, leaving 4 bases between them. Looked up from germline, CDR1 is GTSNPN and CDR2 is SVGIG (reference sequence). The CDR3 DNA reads TGTGCCTGGAGGTATTACAATGAGCAGTTCTTC. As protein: CAWRYYNEQFF.

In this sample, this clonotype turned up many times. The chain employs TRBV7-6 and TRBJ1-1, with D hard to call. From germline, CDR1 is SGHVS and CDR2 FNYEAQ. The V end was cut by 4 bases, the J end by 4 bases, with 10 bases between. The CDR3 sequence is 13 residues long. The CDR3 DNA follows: TGTGCCAGCAGCTCCCAACTGGGCACTGAAGCTTTCTTT. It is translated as CASSSQLGTEAFF.

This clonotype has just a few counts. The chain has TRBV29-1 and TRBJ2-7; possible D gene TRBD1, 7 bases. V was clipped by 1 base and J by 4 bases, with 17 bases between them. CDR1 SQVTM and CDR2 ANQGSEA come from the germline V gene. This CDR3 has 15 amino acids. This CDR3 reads CSVEARGQGGYEQYF. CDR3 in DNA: TGCAGCGTTGAAGCCCGAGGGCAGGGGGGTTACGAGCAGTACTTC.

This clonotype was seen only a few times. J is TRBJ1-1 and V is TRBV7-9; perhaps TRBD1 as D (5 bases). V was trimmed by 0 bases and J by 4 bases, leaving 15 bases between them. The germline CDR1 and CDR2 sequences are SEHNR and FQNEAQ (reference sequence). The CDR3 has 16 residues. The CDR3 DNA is TGTGCCAGCAGCTTAGCCACCGGGACCCTAGGCACTGAAGCTTTCTTT. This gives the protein CASSLATGTLGTEAFF.

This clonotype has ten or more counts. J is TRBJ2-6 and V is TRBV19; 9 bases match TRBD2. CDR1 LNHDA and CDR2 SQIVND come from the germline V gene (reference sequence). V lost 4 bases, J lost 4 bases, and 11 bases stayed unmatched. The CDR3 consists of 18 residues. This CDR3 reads CASSSGRVTLRGANVLTF. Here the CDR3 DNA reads TGTGCCAGTAGTAGCGGGAGGGTCACCCTCAGGGGGGCCAACGTCCTGACTTTC.

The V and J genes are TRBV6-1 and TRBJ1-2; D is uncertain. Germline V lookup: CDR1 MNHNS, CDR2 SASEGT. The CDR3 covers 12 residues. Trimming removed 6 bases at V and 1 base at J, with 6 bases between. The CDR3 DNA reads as TGTGCCAGCAGGGGGAATAACTATGGCTACACCTTC. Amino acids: CASRGNNYGYTF.

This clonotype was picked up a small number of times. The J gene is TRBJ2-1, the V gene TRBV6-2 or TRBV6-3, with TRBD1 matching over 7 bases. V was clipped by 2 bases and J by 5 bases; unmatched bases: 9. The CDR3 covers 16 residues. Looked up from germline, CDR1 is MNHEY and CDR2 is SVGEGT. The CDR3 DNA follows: TGTGCCAGCAGTTACCCGATCGACAGGGTGAACAATGAGCAGTTCTTC. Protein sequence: CASSYPIDRVNNEQFF.

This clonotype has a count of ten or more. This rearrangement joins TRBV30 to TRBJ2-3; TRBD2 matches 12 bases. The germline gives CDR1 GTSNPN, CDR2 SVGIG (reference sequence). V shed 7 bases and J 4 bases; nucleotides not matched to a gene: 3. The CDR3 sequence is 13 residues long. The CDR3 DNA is TGTGCCTTAACTAGCGGGGGGCCAGATACGCAGTATTTT. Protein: CALTSGGPDTQYF.

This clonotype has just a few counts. The CDR3 here is CSARADYSYEQYF. CDR3 nucleotide sequence: TGCAGTGCTAGAGCGGACTACTCCTACGAGCAGTACTTC. The chain is built from TRBV20-1 and TRBJ2-7; tentatively, D is TRBD2 (6 bases). The V gene's germline CDR1 is DFQATT and CDR2 SNEGSKA (reference sequence). Trimming pared 1 base from V and 0 bases from J, leaving 7 bases between. The CDR3 sequence is 13 residues long.

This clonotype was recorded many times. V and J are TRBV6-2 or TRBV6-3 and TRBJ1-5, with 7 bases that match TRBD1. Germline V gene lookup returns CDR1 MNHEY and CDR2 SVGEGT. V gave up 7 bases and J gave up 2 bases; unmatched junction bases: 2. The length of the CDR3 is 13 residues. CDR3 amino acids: CASKGQGNQPQHF. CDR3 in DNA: TGTGCCAGCAAAGGACAGGGCAATCAGCCCCAGCATTTT.

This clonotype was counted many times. As DNA, the CDR3 is TGTGCCAGCAGTGGACTAGCGGGAGGAGGGACAGATACGCAGTATTTT. Its translation is CASSGLAGGGTDTQYF. This chain links TRBV12-3 or TRBV12-4 with TRBJ2-3; 14 positions agree with TRBD2. Germline trimming cut 5 bases from V and 3 bases from J; bases unmatched to any gene: 4. This CDR3 region has 16 residues.